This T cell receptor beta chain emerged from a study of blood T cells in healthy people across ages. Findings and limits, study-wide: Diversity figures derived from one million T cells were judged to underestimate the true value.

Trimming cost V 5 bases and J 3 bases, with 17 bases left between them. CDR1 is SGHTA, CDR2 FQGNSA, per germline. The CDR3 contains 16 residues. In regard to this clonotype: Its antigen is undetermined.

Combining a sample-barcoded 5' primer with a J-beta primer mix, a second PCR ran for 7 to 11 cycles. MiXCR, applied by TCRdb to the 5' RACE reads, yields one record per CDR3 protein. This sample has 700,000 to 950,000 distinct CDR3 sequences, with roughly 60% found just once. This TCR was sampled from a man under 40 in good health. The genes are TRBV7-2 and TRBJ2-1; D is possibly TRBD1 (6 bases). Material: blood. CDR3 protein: CASSQITGTLYNEQFF. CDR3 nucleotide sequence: TGTGCCAGCAGCCAAATCACAGGGACCCTCTACAATGAGCAGTTCTTC.